This T cell receptor (beta chain) was captured by sequencing in a study of shared clonotypes between healthy human individuals. Study results and limitations: Few donors restricted represented genetic and exposure-history diversity.

Method: immunoSEQ multiplex PCR; TCRdb's copy keeps in-frame clones and lacks some. The sample lists roughly 2,300,000 clones; roughly 92% were seen once. Investigators divided CD4+ cells into CD45RA+ naive and CD45RA-negative memory subsets. Regarding this clone: Its matching antigen is unknown.

Trimming pared 2 bases from V and 3 bases from J, leaving 9 bases between. This CDR3 contains 14 residues. Germline V gene data show CDR1 as SGHTA and CDR2 as FQGNSA. The source material was naive CD4+ T cells from PBMCs. Subset specified: CD45RA+ positively selected. V is TRBV7-2 and J is TRBJ2-3; D is unclear. The TCR comes from a young man in good health. Some clones in this sample may be carry-over from other donors' samples. The CDR3: CASSLTYGTDTQYF. CDR3 DNA sequence: TGTGCCAGCAGCTTAACCTATGGGACAGATACGCAGTATTTT.